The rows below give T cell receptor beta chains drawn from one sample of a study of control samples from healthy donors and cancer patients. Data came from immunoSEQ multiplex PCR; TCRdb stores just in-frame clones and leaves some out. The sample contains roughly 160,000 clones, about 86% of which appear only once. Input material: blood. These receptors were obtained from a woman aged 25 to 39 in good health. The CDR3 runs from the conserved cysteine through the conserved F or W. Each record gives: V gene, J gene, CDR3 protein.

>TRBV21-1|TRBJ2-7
CATYEGTSSPSHEQYF
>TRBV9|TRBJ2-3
CASSPGDDTQYF
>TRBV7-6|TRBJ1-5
CASSSGGGQGGQPQHF
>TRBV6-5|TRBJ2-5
CASSYWGDQETQYF
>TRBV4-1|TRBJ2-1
CASSQETGTSGSNEQFF
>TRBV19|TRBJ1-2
CASSRGGVGYTF
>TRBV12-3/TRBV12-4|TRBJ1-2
CASSRGIMDGYTF
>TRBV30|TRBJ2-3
CASLPIGDTQYF
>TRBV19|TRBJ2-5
CASSPTVELPQETQYF
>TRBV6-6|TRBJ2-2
CASSASGRGGELFF
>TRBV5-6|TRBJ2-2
CASSLRAGTGGTGELFF
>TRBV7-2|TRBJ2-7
CASSSSPVQGEQYF
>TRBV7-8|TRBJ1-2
CASSAERGVYGYTF
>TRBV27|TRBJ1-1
CASSKGAGLAEAFF
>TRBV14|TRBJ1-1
CASSPPGTGNAEAFF
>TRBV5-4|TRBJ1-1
CASSFQGETTEAFF
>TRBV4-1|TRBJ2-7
CASSHRVRGYEQYF
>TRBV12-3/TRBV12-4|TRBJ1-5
CASIGGTGVHHF
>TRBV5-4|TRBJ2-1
CASVLAGNNEQFF
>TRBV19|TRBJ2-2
CASSIRGGGATGELFF
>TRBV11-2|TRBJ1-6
CASSLALNSPLHF
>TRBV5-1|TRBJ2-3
CASSWGGVAGASDTQYF
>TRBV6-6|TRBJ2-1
CASSQSGSSYNEQFF
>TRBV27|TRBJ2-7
CASSSSGTGYAEQYF
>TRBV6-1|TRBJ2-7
CASSEQNRGPYEQYF
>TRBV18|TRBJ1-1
CASSPGTGGTEAFF
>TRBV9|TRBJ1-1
CASSVGDMNTEAFF
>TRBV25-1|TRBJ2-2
CASSEGGPATAGELFF
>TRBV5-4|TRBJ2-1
CASSFGGGTYNEQFF
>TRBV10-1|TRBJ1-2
CARDLKDREGYGYTF
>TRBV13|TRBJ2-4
CASSFGVTGLAKNIQYF
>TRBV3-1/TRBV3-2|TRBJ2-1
CASSPTLGRANEQFF
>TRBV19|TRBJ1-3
CASSIRGVSGNTIYF
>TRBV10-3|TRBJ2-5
CAISEFGRGSKETQYF
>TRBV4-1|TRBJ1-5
CASSQEKVDSNQPQHF
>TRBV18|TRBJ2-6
CASSPALGGANVLTF
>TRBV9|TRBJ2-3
CASSGGLAGGGSTDTQYF
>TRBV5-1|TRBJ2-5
CASSTTGTGGSETQYF
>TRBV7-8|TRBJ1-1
CASSSRQGLGTEAFF
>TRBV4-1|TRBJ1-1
CASSQLAQMNTEAFF
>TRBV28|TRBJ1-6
CASSLKQGALSSYF
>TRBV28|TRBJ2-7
CASSSPGQGAYEQYF
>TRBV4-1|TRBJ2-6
CASSQDPGLTGANVLTF
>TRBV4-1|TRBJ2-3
CASSQEPLAGPSDTQYF
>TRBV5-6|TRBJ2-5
CASSSSWGQRETQYF
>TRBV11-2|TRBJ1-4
CASSPPGLINEKLFF
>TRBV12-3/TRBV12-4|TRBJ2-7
CASSARTASRGYF
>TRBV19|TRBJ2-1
CASSVTSGAISEQFF
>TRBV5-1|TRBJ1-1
CASSLARNPHTEAFF
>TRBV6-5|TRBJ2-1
CASEGYSYNEQFF